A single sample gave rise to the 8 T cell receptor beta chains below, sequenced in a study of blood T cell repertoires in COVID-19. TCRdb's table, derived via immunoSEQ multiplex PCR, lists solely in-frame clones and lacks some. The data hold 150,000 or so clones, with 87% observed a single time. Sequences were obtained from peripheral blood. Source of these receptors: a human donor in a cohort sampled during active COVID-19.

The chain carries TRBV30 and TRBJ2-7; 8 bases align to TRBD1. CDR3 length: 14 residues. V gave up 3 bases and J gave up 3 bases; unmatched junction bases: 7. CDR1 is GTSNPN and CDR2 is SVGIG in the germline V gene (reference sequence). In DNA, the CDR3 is TGTGCCTGGAGGGCAGGGGGCGCCAACTACGAGCAGTACTTC. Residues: CAWRAGGANYEQYF.

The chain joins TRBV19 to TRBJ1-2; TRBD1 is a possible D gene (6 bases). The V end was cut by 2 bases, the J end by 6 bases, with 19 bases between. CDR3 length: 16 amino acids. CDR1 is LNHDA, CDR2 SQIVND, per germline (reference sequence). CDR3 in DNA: TGTGCCAGTAGTATAAGGACAGCCCGGCTCCCTAATGGCTACACCTTC. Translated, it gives CASSIRTARLPNGYTF.

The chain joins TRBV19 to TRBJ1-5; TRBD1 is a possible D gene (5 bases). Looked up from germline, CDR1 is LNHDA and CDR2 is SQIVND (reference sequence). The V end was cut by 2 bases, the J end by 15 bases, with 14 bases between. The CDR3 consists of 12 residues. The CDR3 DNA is TGTGCCAGTAGTATATACCGGGGGTTTGTGCATTTT. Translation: CASSIYRGFVHF.

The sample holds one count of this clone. The CDR3 loop reads CATVKTSGSYEQYF. CDR3 sequence (DNA): TGTGCCACTGTTAAGACTAGCGGGAGTTACGAGCAGTACTTC. V is TRBV28 and J is TRBJ2-7, with 12 bases lining up with TRBD2. Germline V gene lookup returns CDR1 MDHEN and CDR2 SYDVKM. After removal of 10 bases from V and 4 bases from J, the junction contained 8 bases not matched to a gene. The CDR3 totals 14 residues.

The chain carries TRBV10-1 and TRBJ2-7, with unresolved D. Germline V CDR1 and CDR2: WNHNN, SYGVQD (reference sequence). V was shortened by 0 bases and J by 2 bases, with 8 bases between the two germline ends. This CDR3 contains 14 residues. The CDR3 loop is CASSESWAPYEQYF. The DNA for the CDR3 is TGCGCCAGCAGTGAGTCGTGGGCACCCTACGAGCAGTACTTC.

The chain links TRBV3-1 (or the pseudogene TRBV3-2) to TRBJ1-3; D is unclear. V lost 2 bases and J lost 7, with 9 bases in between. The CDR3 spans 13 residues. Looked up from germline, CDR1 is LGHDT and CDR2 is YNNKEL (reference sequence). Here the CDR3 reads CASSQRGRNTIYF. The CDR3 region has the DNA TGTGCCAGCAGCCAAAGAGGGAGGAACACCATATATTTT.

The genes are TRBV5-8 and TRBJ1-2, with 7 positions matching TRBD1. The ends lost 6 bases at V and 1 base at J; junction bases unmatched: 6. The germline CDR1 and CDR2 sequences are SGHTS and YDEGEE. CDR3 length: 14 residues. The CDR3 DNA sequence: TGTGCCAGCACCCACAGGGGAGTTAACTATGGCTACACCTTC. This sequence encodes CASTHRGVNYGYTF.

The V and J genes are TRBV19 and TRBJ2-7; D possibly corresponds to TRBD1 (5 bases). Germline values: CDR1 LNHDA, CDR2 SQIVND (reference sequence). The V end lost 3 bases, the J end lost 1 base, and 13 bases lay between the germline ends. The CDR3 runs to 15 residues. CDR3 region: CASSIAPGISYEQYF. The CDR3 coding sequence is TGTGCCAGTAGTATCGCACCAGGGATATCCTACGAGCAGTACTTC.